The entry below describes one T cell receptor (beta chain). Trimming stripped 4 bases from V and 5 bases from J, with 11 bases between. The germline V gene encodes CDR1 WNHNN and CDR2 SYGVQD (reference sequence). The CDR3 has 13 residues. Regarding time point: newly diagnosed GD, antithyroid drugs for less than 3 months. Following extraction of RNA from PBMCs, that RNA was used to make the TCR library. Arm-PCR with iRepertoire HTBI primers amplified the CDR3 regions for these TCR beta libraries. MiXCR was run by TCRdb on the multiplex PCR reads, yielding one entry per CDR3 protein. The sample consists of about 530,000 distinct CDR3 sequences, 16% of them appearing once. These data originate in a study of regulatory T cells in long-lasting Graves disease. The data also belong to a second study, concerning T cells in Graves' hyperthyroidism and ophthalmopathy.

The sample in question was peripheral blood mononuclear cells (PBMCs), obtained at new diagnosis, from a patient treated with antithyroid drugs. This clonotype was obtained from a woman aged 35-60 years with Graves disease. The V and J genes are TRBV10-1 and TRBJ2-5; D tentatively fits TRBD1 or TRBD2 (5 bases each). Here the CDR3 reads CASSGGLLETQYF. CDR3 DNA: TGCGCCAGCAGTGGGGGGTTACTGGAGACCCAGTACTTC.